The source of this T cell receptor beta chain is a study of cytomegalovirus exposure and HLA in healthy donors (dated by TCRdb to about 2017). In the study overall: An earlier analysis of some 600 of the donors reported 276 Gb of sequence data and approximately 120 million unique TCR beta sequences obtained from 180 million or so T cells. In a later genetic analysis, genome-wide SNP genotypes for about 65% of the roughly 670 donors were used, and that subset was treated as a discovery cohort. The later analysis used no new phenotypic data to find candidate immune exposures, relying instead on TCR beta sequences and their occurrence across donors. On average, around 240,000 unique TCR beta nucleotide sequences were sequenced per donor among several hundred genotyped donors of the cohort, with roughly 18% of those sequences being non-productive. The study aimed to test whether cataloging public T cell receptors could reveal signatures of past pathogen exposure. The study used immunosequencing to profile the T cell repertoires of approximately 690 subjects and linked those repertoires to cytomegalovirus serostatus. Of the 300 to 500 genotyped donors, roughly 76% were placed in the genetic ancestry cluster associated with self-reported Caucasian donors. Both class I and class II loci were covered by HLA typing, at four-digit resolution. Every repertoire in the discovery cohort had been generated on one and the same sequencing platform. An earlier analysis of about 620 of the donors applied high-throughput TCR beta sequencing to assess whether each TCR beta V gene segment acted as functional or pseudogenic. In addition to the first cohort of 650 to 750 subjects, a separate validation cohort of approximately 120 different subjects was used. To study patterns of TCR occurrence, a later analysis re-analyzed previously published TCR beta repertoires from around 660 donors and added high-resolution HLA genotyping. About five DR-DQ haplotypes were handled as single units for association and clustering, since linkage in the cohort was strong. An early release covering more than 500 HLA-typed donors comprised approximately 300 gigabases of sequencing data and 65 million to 100 million unique TCR sequences. Typing coverage varied by locus: roughly 629-640 donors for A, B, C, DRB1 and DQB1; under 550 for DQA1; around 610 for DPA1; under 490 for DPB1. Donor age, sex, ethnicity and CMV serostatus were compiled together with the repertoire data. The study combined high-throughput TCR immunosequencing, statistical association of individual TCRs with disease status, and machine learning to predict cytomegalovirus infection status. Findings and caveats that apply to the study as a whole: The study gave a list of under 200 TCR beta chains associated with cytomegalovirus. An earlier analysis of approximately 500 of the donors showed that most TCR beta V segments appeared in productive rearrangements either about 90% or about 30% of the time, which broadly matched IMGT annotations. A later analysis associated about 17,000 TCR beta sequences with specific HLA alleles at a false discovery rate of 0.05. According to a later analysis, parvovirus B19, influenza, CMV and Epstein-Barr virus appeared linked to several top co-occurrence clusters. While some public TCRs were present in many individuals, most TCR sequences turned up only very rarely across donors. Some IMGT-functional V segments, including TRBV6-2 and TRBV6-3, could not be told apart with the 87-base-pair reads, so those segments were excluded. The classifier was reported to diagnose cytomegalovirus status with high specificity and sensitivity in both the original cohort and the validation cohort. The authors suggested that the approach could potentially be generalized to other disease states and immunological phenotypes. A later analysis found that TCR association rates varied across HLA loci, with DRB1 alleles showing the most associated TCRs and HLA-C alleles the fewest. The sequencing pipeline was judged likely to have produced a cluster of highly shared sequence variants as a technical artifact. In a later genetic analysis, fewer N-insertions in productive TCRs were reported among donors in an Asian-associated ancestry cluster than the 666-donor mean. HLA typing was unavailable for some donors at each locus, so association tests used only the typed subset. In vitro tests confirmed that three of the cytomegalovirus-associated TCR beta chains recognize cytomegalovirus antigens. Linkage disequilibrium might explain the correlated functional status among segregating V segments, but an unknown experimental factor could not be ruled out. A further reported finding was that TCR beta sequences accurately predicted the HLA-A and HLA-B alleles for most subjects in the first cohort. The earlier analysis of some 560 of the donors excluded fewer than 20 rarely observed V segments, including chromosome 9 orphons, because counts were too low. A later genetic analysis associated a missense DCLRE1C variant with V-gene and J-gene trimming of TCR beta chains, and an independent cohort replicated the association. CMV serostatus was the only immune exposure information available for the cohort. In a later analysis, HLA-associated TCR beta chains showed more clonal expansion and lower generation probabilities than non-associated chains that were equally common. Strong co-occurrence of HLA alleles, especially DR and DQ, made assigning TCR associations to individual alleles difficult. Roughly uniform sequencing depth across donors was assumed in presence/absence analyses, although this assumption may not hold. According to a later analysis, most CMV-associated TCR beta chains appeared to be HLA-restricted, and the HLA associations seemed to be driven largely by CMV exposure. In this cohort, only TCR beta chains were sequenced, and detectable features were limited by the absence of alpha or paired-chain data.

Library creation used the immunoSEQ multiplex PCR assay. For the multiplex PCR, a mixture combining 60 forward primers for TCR Vbeta segments and 13 reverse primers for TCR Jbeta segments was used. The CDR3 region of rearranged TCR beta genes was amplified from genomic DNA with a multiplex PCR assay. The amplified TCR beta libraries were sequenced on the Illumina HiSeq System as 87-base-pair reads. As for the original processing: Across the 670 or so repertoires, a later analysis counted around 80 million unique TCR beta chains, 9.5 million to 13 million of which were shared by at least two donors. Raw reads were error-corrected and collapsed into unique sequences with a nearest-neighbor algorithm that merged closely related sequences to remove PCR and sequencing errors. CDR3 sequences were aligned to IMGT reference sequences to assign V, D and J gene segments. For a sequence to be retained, a match of at least six nucleotides was required to both a V gene segment and a J gene segment. Rearrangements were classified as productive when the CDR3 lacked stop codons and remained in frame with V and J, and all other rearrangements were classified as non-productive. Following IMGT convention, CDR3 was defined as the stretch from the second conserved V-encoded cysteine up to the conserved J-encoded phenylalanine. Sequences without an unambiguous match to a single V gene segment were excluded from the earlier analysis of a few hundred of the donors. An earlier analysis of 587 of the donors called V segments functional above 56.7% productive rearrangements and segregating when the between-donor standard deviation exceeded 5%. To diagnose cytomegalovirus status from the catalog of TCR beta chain sequences, a statistical classification framework was built. In a later analysis, V and J genes were assigned by comparing TCR nucleotide sequences against IMGT/GENE-DB human TR gene sequences. The TCRdist pipeline was used in a later analysis to assign CDR3 sequences and most-parsimonious VDJ recombination scenarios. A later analysis defined each TCR beta chain by its CDR3 amino acid sequence plus V-gene family, and excluded reads lacking a unique V-gene family. In a later analysis, a few hundred highly shared, low-generation-probability nucleotide sequences were removed to address suspected cross-contamination and a sequencing artifact. In a later analysis, a clonal expansion index for each public chain was calculated from normalized within-repertoire ranks of inferred template counts. In a later analysis, generation probabilities were computed using a VDJ recombination model fitted to out-of-frame rearrangements, and the results were checked against IGoR. Hypergeometric tests were used in a later analysis to score TCR-TCR, TCR-HLA and TCR-CMV co-occurrence, with a repertoire-size bias correction applied to the TCR pairs. In a later analysis, false discovery rates were estimated by permuting HLA or CMV assignments 20 times. A later analysis grouped co-occurring TCRs with DBSCAN, adding TCRdist sequence similarity when clustering within HLA-allele-positive subsets. For co-occurrence clustering, repertoires with fewer than 30,000 or more than 120,000 public chains were excluded, along with about five repertoires with anomalous nucleotide sharing. TCRdb retrieved this table from immuneACCESS and kept in-frame rearrangements only. Not all clones are present; in checked studies, unresolved V genes account for under half, and no reason is known for the remainder. The V and J calls and clone size were taken over from that table, and D and trimming were inferred from the DNA. This sample comprises about 180,000 clones, more than 60% of them detected only once. The top ten clonotypes cover roughly 1.4% of the sample.

The cohort was made up of 666 healthy bone marrow donors. At the time of sampling, every cohort member was nominally healthy, though immune exposures that went unrecorded were likely present. The donor was CMV seronegative and belonged to the group of 350 or so seronegative cohort members. Every donor gave a peripheral blood sample, and the peripheral blood mononuclear cells from that sample were used for TCR beta sequencing. The Qiagen DNeasy Blood Extraction Kit was used to extract genomic DNA from the blood cell samples. The CDR3 goes from the cysteine to the phenylalanine over 15 residues. Only the CDR3 portion is preserved as DNA: 45 bases, with reading frame beginning at the first base. Trimming takes 6 bases from V and 4 bases from J, and the germline ends sit 15 bases apart. CDR1 SEHNR and CDR2 FQNEAQ were looked up in the germline V gene (reference sequence). In regard to this clone: The specificity of this receptor is unknown. No much larger clone is present one base from it, and per-base qualities are unavailable.

This TCR derives from a man aged 18 to 30 in good health and CMV-seronegative. Sequencing used PBMCs. Recombination linked TRBV7-9 to TRBJ1-4; matching of 6 bases hints at TRBD1 as the D gene. This receptor carries the CDR3 CASRPGQMDNEKLFF. At the DNA level, the sequence is TGTGCCAGCAGGCCCGGACAGATGGATAATGAAAAACTGTTTTTT.